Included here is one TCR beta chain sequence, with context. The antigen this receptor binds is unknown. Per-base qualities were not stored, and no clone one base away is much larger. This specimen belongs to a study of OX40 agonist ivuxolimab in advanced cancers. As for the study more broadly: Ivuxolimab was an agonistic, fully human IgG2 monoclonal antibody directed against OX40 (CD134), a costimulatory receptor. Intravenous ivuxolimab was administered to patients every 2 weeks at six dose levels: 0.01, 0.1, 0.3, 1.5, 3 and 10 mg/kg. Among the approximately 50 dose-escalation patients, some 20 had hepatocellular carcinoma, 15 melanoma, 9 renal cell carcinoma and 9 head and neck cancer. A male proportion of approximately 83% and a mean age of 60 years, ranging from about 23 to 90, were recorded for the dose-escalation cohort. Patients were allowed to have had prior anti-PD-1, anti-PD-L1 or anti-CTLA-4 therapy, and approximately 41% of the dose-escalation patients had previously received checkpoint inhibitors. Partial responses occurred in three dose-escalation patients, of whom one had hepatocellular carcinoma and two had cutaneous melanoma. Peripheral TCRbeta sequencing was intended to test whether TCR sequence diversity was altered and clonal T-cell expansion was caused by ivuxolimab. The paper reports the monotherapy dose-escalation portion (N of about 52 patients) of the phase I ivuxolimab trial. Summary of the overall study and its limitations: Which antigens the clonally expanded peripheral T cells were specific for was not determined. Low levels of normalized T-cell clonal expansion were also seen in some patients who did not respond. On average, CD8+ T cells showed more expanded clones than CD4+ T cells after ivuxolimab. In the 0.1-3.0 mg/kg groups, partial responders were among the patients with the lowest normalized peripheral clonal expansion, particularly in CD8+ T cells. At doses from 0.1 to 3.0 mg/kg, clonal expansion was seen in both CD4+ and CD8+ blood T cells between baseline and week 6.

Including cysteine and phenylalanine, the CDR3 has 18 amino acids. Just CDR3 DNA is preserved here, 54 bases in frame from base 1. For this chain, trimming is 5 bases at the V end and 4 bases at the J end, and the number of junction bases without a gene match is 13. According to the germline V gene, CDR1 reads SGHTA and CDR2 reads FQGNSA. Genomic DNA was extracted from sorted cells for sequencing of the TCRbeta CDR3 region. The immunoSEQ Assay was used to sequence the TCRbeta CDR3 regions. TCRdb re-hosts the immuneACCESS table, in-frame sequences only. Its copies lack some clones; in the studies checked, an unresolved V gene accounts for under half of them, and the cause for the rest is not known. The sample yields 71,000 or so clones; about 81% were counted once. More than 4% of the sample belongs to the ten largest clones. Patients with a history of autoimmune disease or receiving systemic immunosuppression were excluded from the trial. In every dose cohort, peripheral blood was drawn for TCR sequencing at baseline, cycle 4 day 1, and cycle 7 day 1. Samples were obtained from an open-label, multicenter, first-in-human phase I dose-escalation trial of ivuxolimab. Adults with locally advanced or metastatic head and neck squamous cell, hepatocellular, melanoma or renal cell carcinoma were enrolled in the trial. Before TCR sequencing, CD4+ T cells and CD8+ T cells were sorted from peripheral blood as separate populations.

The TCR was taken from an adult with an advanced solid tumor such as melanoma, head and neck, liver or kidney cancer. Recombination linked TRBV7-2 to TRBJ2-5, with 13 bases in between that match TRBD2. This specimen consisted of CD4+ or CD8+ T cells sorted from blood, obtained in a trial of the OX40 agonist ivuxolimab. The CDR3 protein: CASSQQLAGGQEGETQYF. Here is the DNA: TGTGCCAGCAGCCAACAACTAGCGGGAGGGCAGGAAGGAGAGACCCAGTACTTC.